This T cell receptor beta chain derives from a study of blood T cell repertoires in COVID-19. Study summary: Sample material is recorded as cDNA or gDNA derived from T cells, B-cell-depleted T cells, or PBMCs.

V was pared by 10 bases and J by 4 bases, with 20 bases between. This CDR3 contains 14 residues. Some clones are missing from TCRdb's copy, which holds only in-frame ones; the method was immunoSEQ multiplex PCR. Of 310,000 or so clones listed, approximately 83% were seen once; the top ten hold roughly 1.9%. The sequence derives from a woman aged 25 to 39 who had recovered from COVID-19. Sequenced input: peripheral blood. The chain joins TRBV23-1 to TRBJ2-7, with TRBD2 as a possible D gene (7 bases). Being an ORF, TRBV23-1 has a function that is uncertain. The CDR3 is CATRKGGRMYEQYF. In DNA, the CDR3 is TGCGCCACCCGAAAGGGGGGGAGAATGTACGAGCAGTACTTC.